These 19 T cell receptor beta chains were sequenced from one sample in a study of control samples from healthy donors and cancer patients. TCRdb's copy holds only in-frame clones and misses some; the assay was immunoSEQ multiplex PCR. There are 90,000 or so clones in the sample; 86% occur only once, and roughly 1.2% lies in the top ten. Source material: blood. These receptors were collected from a woman between 50 and 59 years old in good health.

This clone was recorded once. The chain links TRBV6-2 or TRBV6-3 to TRBJ1-1; D unresolved. Per germline, CDR1 MNHEY and CDR2 SVGEGT. V shed 4 bases and J shed 0 bases, with 9 bases lying between them. The CDR3 runs to 14 residues. Here the CDR3 reads CASSSSLMNTEAFF. The CDR3 DNA sequence: TGTGCCAGCAGTTCGAGCCTAATGAACACTGAAGCTTTCTTT.

The chain recombines TRBV4-3 with TRBJ1-1, with 9 bases lining up with TRBD1. In germline, CDR1 is LGHNA, CDR2 YSLEER. The CDR3 is made up of 16 amino acids. The V and J ends lost 4 bases and 3 bases, in that order; junction bases with no gene match: 9. The CDR3 loop reads CASSRVGQGRDTEAFF. The CDR3 region has the DNA TGCGCCAGCAGCCGCGTCGGACAGGGGAGAGACACTGAAGCTTTCTTT.

This clone was seen only once. The chain recombines TRBV15 with TRBJ1-2; D unresolved. Trimming pared 4 bases from V and 2 bases from J, leaving 11 bases between. The CDR3 loop spans 14 amino acids. Germline V gene sequence: CDR1 LNHNV, CDR2 YYDKDF (reference sequence). As DNA, the CDR3 is TGTGCCACCAGCACAGACGGAACCAACTATGGCTACACCTTC. It codes for CATSTDGTNYGYTF. Variable domain in full (rest from reference TRBV15 and TRBJ1-2): DAMVIQNPRYQVTQFGKPVTLSCSQTLNHNVMYWYQQKSSQAPKLLFHYYDKDFNNEADTPDNFQSRRPNTSFCFLDIRSPGLGDTAMYLCATSTDGTNYGYTFGSGTRLTVV.

The chain couples TRBV7-9 to TRBJ2-1, with 14 bases matching TRBD2. Germline V CDR1 and CDR2: SEHNR, FQNEAQ (reference sequence). Trimming removed 5 bases from V and 2 bases from J; junction bases left unmatched: 11. This CDR3 contains 19 residues. The CDR3: CASSGRLAGGPRTYNEQFF. CDR3 in DNA: TGTGCCAGCAGCGGCCGACTAGCGGGAGGGCCGAGAACCTACAATGAGCAGTTCTTC. Variable domain in full (rest from reference TRBV7-9 and TRBJ2-1): DTGVSQNPRHKITKRGQNVTFRCDPISEHNRLYWYRQTLGQGPEFLTYFQNEAQLEKSRLLSDRFSAERPKGSFSTLEIQRTEQGDSAMYLCASSGRLAGGPRTYNEQFFGPGTRLTVL.

The chain is built from TRBV15 and TRBJ2-2, with TRBD1 matching 7 bases. Germline CDR1 is LNHNV and CDR2 is YYDKDF (reference sequence). The CDR3 loop spans 19 amino acids. The V segment lost 0 bases and the J segment 0 bases; nucleotides outside the gene matches: 10. CDR3 sequence (DNA): TGTGCCACCAGCAGAGATGGTAGGGGGCGGACAGCGAACACCGGGGAGCTGTTTTTT. It codes for CATSRDGRGRTANTGELFF.

The gene calls are TRBV27 and TRBJ1-1, with a weak D call TRBD1 (5 bases). V lost 4 bases, J lost 2 bases, and 8 bases lay in between. The CDR3 sequence is 13 residues long. Looked up from germline, CDR1 is MNHEY and CDR2 is SMNVEV (reference sequence). The CDR3: CASSSQVNTEAFF. CDR3 nucleotides: TGTGCCAGCAGTTCACAGGTCAACACTGAAGCTTTCTTT.

The gene calls are TRBV19 and TRBJ2-1; a possible D gene is TRBD1 (6 bases). In germline, CDR1 is LNHDA, CDR2 SQIVND (reference sequence). The CDR3 length is 20 residues. V was shortened by 6 bases and J by 4 bases, with 31 bases between the two germline ends. CDR3 region: CASSTKDSGGRPALYNEQFF. The CDR3 DNA sequence: TGTGCCAGTAGCACTAAGGACAGCGGAGGACGCCCGGCGCTTTACAATGAGCAGTTCTTC.

This rearrangement joins TRBV10-3 to TRBJ2-7; 7 nucleotides match TRBD2. The CDR3 spans 15 residues. J was trimmed by 7 bases and V by 3 bases; bases with no gene match: 12. CDR1 ENHRY and CDR2 SYGVKD come from the germline V gene. CDR3 in amino acids: CAISDGGGPSGEQYF. The CDR3 coding sequence is TGTGCCATCAGTGACGGCGGGGGTCCTTCTGGTGAGCAGTACTTC.

The CDR3 region has the DNA TGCGCCAGCAGCTTAAGACAGGGGACGACAGAGACCCAGTACTTC. Translation gives CASSLRQGTTETQYF. The V and J genes are TRBV5-1 and TRBJ2-5, with TRBD1 matching 8 bases. Germline CDR1 reads SGHRS; CDR2 reads YFSETQ. CDR3 length: 15 amino acids. Trimming took 2 bases from V and 4 from J; bases not matched to a gene: 7.

V and J are TRBV19 and TRBJ2-7; perhaps TRBD1 as D (6 bases). Germline V gene data show CDR1 as LNHDA and CDR2 as SQIVND (reference sequence). Deletions cut 6 bases from V and 5 bases from J, with 17 bases between. The CDR3 has 14 residues. The CDR3 spells CASSNDRWLDEQYF. The CDR3 bases are TGTGCCAGTAGCAACGACAGGTGGCTGGACGAGCAGTACTTC.

This rearrangement joins TRBV12-3 or TRBV12-4 to TRBJ2-7; D is unresolved. This CDR3 comprises 12 residues. Trimming removed 3 bases from V and 4 bases from J, with 7 bases in between. The CDR3, as DNA: TGTGCCAGCAGTTTGTTGGGTTACGAGCAGTACTTC. Translating gives CASSLLGYEQYF.

This chain connects TRBV7-2 to TRBJ2-5; 10 bases are a match to TRBD1. Germline CDR1 is SGHTA and CDR2 is FQGNSA. The CDR3 sequence is 15 residues long. V lost 5 bases to trimming and J lost 7 bases; unmatched junction nucleotides: 10. CDR3 in DNA: TGTGCCAGCAGCCGTCGGACAGGGGGGCCTGGGACCCAGTACTTC. This sequence encodes CASSRRTGGPGTQYF. Full variable domain (remainder filled in from reference TRBV7-2 and TRBJ2-5): GAGVSQSPSNKVTEKGKDVELRCDPISGHTALYWYRQSLGQGLEFLIYFQGNSAPDKSGLPSDRFSAERTGGSVSTLTIQRTQQEDSAVYLCASSRRTGGPGTQYFGPGTRLLVL.

This clone was seen more than once but under ten times. V and J are TRBV9 and TRBJ2-5, with TRBD2 identical over 10 bases. From germline, CDR1 is SGDLS and CDR2 YYNGEE. Germline trimming cut 0 bases from V and 2 bases from J; bases unmatched to any gene: 4. The CDR3 has 16 residues. The CDR3 loop reads CASSVVVAGGQETQYF. CDR3 coding DNA: TGTGCCAGCAGCGTAGTGGTAGCGGGGGGACAAGAGACCCAGTACTTC.

Only one count was recorded for this clone. This rearrangement joins TRBV7-9 to TRBJ1-3; possibly TRBD1 for D (6 bases). The CDR3 covers 15 residues. Germline-derived CDR1 and CDR2 are SEHNR and FQNEAQ (reference sequence). V shed 5 bases and J shed 1 base, with 12 bases lying between them. In DNA, the CDR3 is TGTGCCAGCAGCCTACCACAGGGTTCTGGAAACACCATATATTTT. Amino acid sequence: CASSLPQGSGNTIYF.

The rearrangement joins TRBV28 to TRBJ2-1, with D possibly matching TRBD1 (6 bases). Deletions cut 4 bases from V and 7 bases from J, with 11 bases between. CDR1 is MDHEN, CDR2 SYDVKM, per germline. CDR3 length equals 13 residues. The CDR3 nucleotides read TGTGCCAGCAGTTCAGGGGTGGAGAATGAGCAGTTCTTC. This translates into CASSSGVENEQFF. Using reference TRBV28 and TRBJ2-1 for the parts outside the CDR3, the full variable domain is DVKVTQSSRYLVKRTGEKVFLECVQDMDHENMFWYRQDPGLGLRLIYFSYDVKMKEKGDIPEGYSVSREKKERFSLILESASTNQTSMYLCASSSGVENEQFFGPGTRLTVL.

A single count supports this clone. The gene calls are TRBV5-1 and TRBJ2-3; 12 nucleotides line up with TRBD2. This CDR3 spans 16 amino acids. With V trimmed by 4 bases and J by 6 bases, 9 bases remained unmatched. Per germline, CDR1 SGHRS and CDR2 YFSETQ. The CDR3 sequence: CASSPLTSGSGDTQYF. In DNA, the CDR3 is TGCGCCAGCAGCCCGCTGACTAGCGGGAGTGGGGATACGCAGTATTTT.

The chain joins TRBV6-6 to TRBJ1-1; D is unclear. V dropped 7 bases and J dropped 1 base, with 4 bases sitting between them. Per the germline V gene, CDR1 is MNHNY and CDR2 is SVGAGI (reference sequence). There are 11 residues in the CDR3. CDR3 loop: CASTENTEAFF. The CDR3 nucleotides read TGTGCCAGCACCGAGAACACTGAAGCTTTCTTT.

The rearrangement links TRBV19 to TRBJ2-4; 8 nucleotides agree with TRBD1. The CDR3 is 15 amino acids. Germline CDR1 LNHDA, CDR2 SQIVND (reference sequence). V lost 10 bases and J lost 0; bases outside the gene matches: 8. The CDR3 sequence: CATQPGQEAKNIQYF. The CDR3, as DNA: TGTGCCACCCAGCCGGGACAGGAAGCCAAAAACATTCAGTACTTC.

This clone was picked up a small number of times. This chain links TRBV6-5 with TRBJ1-4, with 9 bases matching TRBD1. The CDR3 has 13 amino acids. Per the germline V gene, CDR1 is MNHEY and CDR2 is SVGAGI. V lost 7 bases and J lost 7; bases outside the gene matches: 4. The CDR3 nucleotides read TGTGCCAGCAAGGGACAGGGAGTTGAAAAACTGTTTTTT. This gives the protein CASKGQGVEKLFF.